This TCR beta chain derives from a study of shared clonotypes between healthy human individuals. Study summary: Donors consisted of two women and a few men between 18 and 49. Each donor's CD4 naive and CD4 memory cells filled three plates apiece, CD8 naive two, and CD8 memory one.

CDR1 and CDR2 from the germline V gene are MDHEN and SYDVKM. The CDR3 totals 15 residues. The V segment lost 5 bases and the J segment 8 bases; nucleotides outside the gene matches: 14. For sorted subsets, approximately 0.2 ug DNA per replicate equaled 33,000 or so T cell genomes. Profiled with immunoSEQ multiplex PCR; TCRdb holds only in-frame clones, not every one. This table has more than 2,000,000 clones, more than 90% appearing once. The sample consisted of naive CD4+ T cells sorted from blood. Subset: CD45RA+ positively selected. J is TRBJ1-2 and V is TRBV28, with 7 bases that match TRBD1. The sequence was obtained from a young man in good health. The CDR3 loop is CASSPGGGWHRGYTF. In nucleotides, the CDR3 is TGTGCCAGCAGTCCCGGAGGGGGCTGGCACCGCGGCTACACCTTC.